This entry concerns a single T cell receptor (beta chain). Its antigen is currently not known. No clone much larger than this one lies a single base away; base qualities are absent. Read against the paper, the sample's time point label means: patch test 3, about 24 weeks after DPC sensitization. What this sample's treatment or condition label stands for: therapeutic diphenylcyclopropenone sensitization with weekly scalp DPC. Blood at each patch-test visit was drawn before the patch test was applied. To be eligible, patients had to be aged 18 to 70, diagnosed with alopecia and judged suitable for DPC therapy, while pregnant patients were excluded. Total RNA was extracted from unfractionated whole blood collected in Tempus Blood RNA tubes. The CDR3 contains 16 residues, cysteine and phenylalanine counted. Left in the record is the CDR3 DNA by itself, 48 bases read in frame from the first base. From V the trimming removes 6 bases and from J it removes 4 bases, while the gene matches leave 14 bases of the junction unaccounted for. In the germline V gene, CDR1 corresponds to SGHTA and CDR2 to FQGNSA.

These data belong to a study of human T cells and chemical hapten exposure (dated by TCRdb to about 2021). Some background on the complete study: For sensitization, 2% DPC in acetone was applied to a roughly 2 cm by roughly 2 cm area of upper inner arm skin. Throughout the roughly 24-week study period, patients were also given weekly therapeutic DPC doses on the scalp. Patch testing was performed on the upper back with Finn chambers containing 0.01% DPC, and the patch tests were scored after 6 days according to International Contact Dermatitis Research Group standards. Alopecia areata with under or over 50% scalp involvement, alopecia totalis and alopecia universalis were represented in the patient cohort, which was mostly female. The libraries were sequenced as a pool, and the TCR yield per sample differed mostly because of small variations in library volumes within the pool. This study followed changes in the peripheral blood TCR repertoire in vivo during primary and secondary sensitization of alopecia patients to the hapten diphenylcyclopropenone (DPC). Patient blood was sampled pre-sensitization (week 0) and at 2, 6 and about 24 weeks after DPC sensitization. Some 29 alopecia patients gave blood for TCR sequencing at one to four time points (pre-sensitization, 2, 6 and 24 weeks).

The library was prepared using RACE. Sequencing was carried out with a NextSeq 500. Library preparation attached unique molecular identifiers to individual cDNA molecules for quantitative, reproducible TCR counting. Both TCR alpha and TCR beta chains were sequenced from each blood RNA sample. The published analysis was carried out like this. A median of approximately 100,000 TCRs per sample was observed, with a range of 23,224 to 690,600. The Decombinator software suite was used to annotate V, J and CDR3 in the TCR reads. For the PS versus PT1 abundance plots, all samples were subsampled to the same number of TCRs (28,000). TCRs were defined as expanded if absent before sensitization and observed at least eight times at the 2-week time point. The raw public reads went through TCRdb reprocessing: fastp at Q25, MiXCR clone calling, in-frame beta chains kept. Each CDR3 protein gets just one entry, which takes the most common genes and DNA from the rows behind it. The V and J calls here are based on TCRdb, not the publication. For this sample the table gives 100,000 or so distinct CDR3 sequences, of which about 34% were detected only once. Jointly, the top ten make up around 2.7% of the sample.

Overall study results and their limits: A positive correlation was found between the number of PT1 expanded TCRs and patch test score, with significance reached at thresholds 8, 16 and 32 but not 4. Repeated subsampling changed both the strength of the expansion versus patch-test correlation and the threshold at which that correlation became significant. The number of TCRs above 1 in 1000 frequency did not change with DPC sensitization; there was no evidence of global repertoire structure alterations. Compared with pre-sensitization or healthy control sets, expanded TCRs formed significantly more large CDR3 similarity clusters, which is consistent with antigen-driven responses. Because every patient had alopecia, a presumed autoimmune disease, the patients' immune response might differ from that of healthy individuals.

Material: whole blood, obtained in connection with sensitization to the hapten diphenylcyclopropenone (DPC). The chain links TRBV7-2 with TRBJ2-7; 8 central bases correspond to TRBD2. This receptor was taken from a man aged 35 to 55 with alopecia areata. Some clones in this sample may be carry-over from other donors' samples. The DNA sequence is given as TGTGCCAGCAGTTCCAGGGGAAGCGGGAGTTCGTACGAGCAGTACTTC. The encoded protein is CASSSRGSGSSYEQYF.